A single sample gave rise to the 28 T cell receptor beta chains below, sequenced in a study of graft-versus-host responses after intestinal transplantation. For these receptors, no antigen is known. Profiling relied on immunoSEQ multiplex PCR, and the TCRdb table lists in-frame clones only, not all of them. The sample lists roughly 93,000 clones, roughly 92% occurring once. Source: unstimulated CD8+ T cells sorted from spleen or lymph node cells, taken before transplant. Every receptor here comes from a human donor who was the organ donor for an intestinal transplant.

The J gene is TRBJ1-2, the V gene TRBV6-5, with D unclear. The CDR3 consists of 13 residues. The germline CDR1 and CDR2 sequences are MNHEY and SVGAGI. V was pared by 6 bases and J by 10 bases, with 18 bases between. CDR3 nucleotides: TGTGCCAGCAGCCCTACAGCCTCTCTTATCTACACCTTC. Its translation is CASSPTASLIYTF.

The CDR3 sequence: CASSIYGTGFNEQYF. CDR3 nucleotides: TGTGCCAGTAGTATCTACGGGACAGGGTTCAACGAGCAGTACTTC. The chain joins TRBV19 to TRBJ2-7; 9 bases line up with TRBD1. The CDR3 is 15 amino acids. CDR1 and CDR2 from the germline V gene are LNHDA and SQIVND (reference sequence). V dropped 3 bases and J dropped 5; count of bases not matched to a gene: 8.

For the CDR3, the DNA is TGTGCCAGCAGCTTCACAGGGTTGGGAGACTATGGCTACACCTTC. It specifies CASSFTGLGDYGYTF. The rearrangement joins TRBV7-9 to TRBJ1-2, with D possibly matching TRBD1 (6 bases). Trimming removed 3 bases at V and 3 bases at J, with 14 bases between. This CDR3 is 15 amino acids long. CDR1 SEHNR and CDR2 FQNEAQ come from the germline V gene (reference sequence).

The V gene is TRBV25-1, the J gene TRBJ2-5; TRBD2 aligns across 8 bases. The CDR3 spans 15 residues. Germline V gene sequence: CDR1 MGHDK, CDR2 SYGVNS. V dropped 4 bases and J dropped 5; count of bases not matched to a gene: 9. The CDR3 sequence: CASSARGGVWETQYF. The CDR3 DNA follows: TGTGCCAGCAGTGCTCGGGGGGGCGTGTGGGAGACCCAGTACTTC.

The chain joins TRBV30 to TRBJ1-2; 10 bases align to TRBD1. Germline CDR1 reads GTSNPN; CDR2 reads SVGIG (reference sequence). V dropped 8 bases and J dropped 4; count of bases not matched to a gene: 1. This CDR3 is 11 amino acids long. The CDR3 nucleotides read TGTGCCGGACAGGGGGGCTATGGCTACACCTTC. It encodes CAGQGGYGYTF.

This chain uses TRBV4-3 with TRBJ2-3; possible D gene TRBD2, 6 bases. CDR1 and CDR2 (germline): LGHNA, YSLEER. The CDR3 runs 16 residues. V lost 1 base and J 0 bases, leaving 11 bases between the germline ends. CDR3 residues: CASSQGVAVSTDTQYF. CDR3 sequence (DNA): TGCGCCAGCAGCCAAGGGGTAGCGGTGAGCACAGATACGCAGTATTTT.

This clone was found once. Written as DNA, the CDR3 is TGTGCCAGCAGCATGACTGGGAGCCACAAAAACATTCAGTACTTC. Translated, it gives CASSMTGSHKNIQYF. V is TRBV7-9 and J is TRBJ2-4, with D possibly being TRBD2 (5 bases). V was pared by 5 bases and J by 3 bases, with 14 bases between. The CDR3 contains 15 residues. Germline V gives CDR1 SEHNR, CDR2 FQNEAQ (reference sequence).

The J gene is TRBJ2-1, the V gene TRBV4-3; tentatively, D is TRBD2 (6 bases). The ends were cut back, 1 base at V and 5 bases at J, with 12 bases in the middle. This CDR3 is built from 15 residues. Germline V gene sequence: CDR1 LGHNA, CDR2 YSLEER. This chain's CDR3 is CASSQGGGINNEQFF. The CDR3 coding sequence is TGCGCCAGCAGCCAAGGGGGCGGGATAAACAATGAGCAGTTCTTC.

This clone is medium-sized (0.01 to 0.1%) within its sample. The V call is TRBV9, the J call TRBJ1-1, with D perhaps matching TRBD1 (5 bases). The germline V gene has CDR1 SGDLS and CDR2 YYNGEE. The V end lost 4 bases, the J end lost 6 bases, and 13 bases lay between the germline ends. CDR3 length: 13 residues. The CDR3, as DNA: TGTGCCAGCAGCATCCCGGGGGGATCTGAAGCTTTCTTT. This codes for CASSIPGGSEAFF. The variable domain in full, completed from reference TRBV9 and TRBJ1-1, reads DSGVTQTPKHLITATGQRVTLRCSPRSGDLSVYWYQQSLDQGLQFLIQYYNGEERAKGNILERFSAQQFPDLHSELNLSSLELGDSALYFCASSIPGGSEAFFGQGTRLTVV.

The DNA for the CDR3 is TGTGCCAGCACCCAGACAGGGGCGTCCTACAATGAGCAGTTCTTC. The encoded protein is CASTQTGASYNEQFF. V is TRBV6-5 and J is TRBJ2-1, with 8 bases that match TRBD1. Trimming at V came to 7 bases and at J to 1 base, leaving 6 bases not matched to a gene. The germline V gene has CDR1 MNHEY and CDR2 SVGAGI. This CDR3 has 15 amino acids.

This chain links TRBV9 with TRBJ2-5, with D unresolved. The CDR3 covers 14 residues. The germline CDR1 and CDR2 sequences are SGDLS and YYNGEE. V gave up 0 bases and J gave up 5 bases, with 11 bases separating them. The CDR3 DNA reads TGTGCCAGCAGCGTAGACGGGTCTTCCGAGACCCAGTACTTC. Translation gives CASSVDGSSETQYF.

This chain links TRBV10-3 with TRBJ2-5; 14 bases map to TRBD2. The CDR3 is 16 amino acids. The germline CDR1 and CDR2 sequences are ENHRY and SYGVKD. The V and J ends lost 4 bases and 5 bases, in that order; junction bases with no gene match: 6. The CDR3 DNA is TGTGCCATCAGTGGGGGACTAGCGGGGGAGTCGGAGACCCAGTACTTC. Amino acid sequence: CAISGGLAGESETQYF.

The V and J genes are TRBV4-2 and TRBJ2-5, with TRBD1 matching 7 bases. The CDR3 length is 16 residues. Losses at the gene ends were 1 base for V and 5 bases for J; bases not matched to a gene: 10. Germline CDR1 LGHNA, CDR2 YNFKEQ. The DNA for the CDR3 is TGTGCCAGCAGCCAAGCCCACACAGGGGTGGACGAGACCCAGTACTTC. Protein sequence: CASSQAHTGVDETQYF.

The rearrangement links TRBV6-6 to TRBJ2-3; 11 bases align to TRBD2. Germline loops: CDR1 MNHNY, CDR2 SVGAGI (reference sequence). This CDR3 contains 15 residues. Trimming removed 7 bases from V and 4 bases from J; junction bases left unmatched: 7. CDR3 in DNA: TGTGCCAGCAACCTCCTAGCGGGGGGACCAGATACGCAGTATTTT. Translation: CASNLLAGGPDTQYF.

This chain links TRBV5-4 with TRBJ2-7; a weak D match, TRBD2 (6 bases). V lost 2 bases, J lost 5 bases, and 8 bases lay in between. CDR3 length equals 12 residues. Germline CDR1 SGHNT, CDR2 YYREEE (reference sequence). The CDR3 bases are TGTGCCAGCAGCTTCTCGGGGGACGAGCAGTACTTC. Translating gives CASSFSGDEQYF.

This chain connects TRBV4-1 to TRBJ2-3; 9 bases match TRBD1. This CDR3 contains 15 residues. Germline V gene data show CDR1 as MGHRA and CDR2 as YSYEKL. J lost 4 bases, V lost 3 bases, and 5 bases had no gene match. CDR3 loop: CASSHSTGGADTQYF. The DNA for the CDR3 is TGCGCCAGCAGCCACTCGACAGGGGGTGCAGATACGCAGTATTTT.

The CDR3: CASSSAGGTEAFF. Written as DNA, the CDR3 is TGTGCCAGCAGTTCAGCGGGTGGGACTGAAGCTTTCTTT. This chain connects TRBV6-5 to TRBJ1-1; D is unresolved. Trimming pared 4 bases from V and 5 bases from J, leaving 11 bases between. CDR1 MNHEY and CDR2 SVGAGI come from the germline V gene. This CDR3 is 13 amino acids long.

Written as DNA, the CDR3 is TGTGCCACCCTCCCAAGGACAGTACCCAAAAACATTCAGTACTTC. The encoded protein is CATLPRTVPKNIQYF. The chain joins TRBV7-3 to TRBJ2-4; a possible D gene is TRBD1 (6 bases). The V gene lost 10 bases and the J gene lost 2 bases, with 18 bases spanning the gap. This CDR3 spans 15 amino acids. Germline CDR1 is SGHTA and CDR2 is FQGTGA.

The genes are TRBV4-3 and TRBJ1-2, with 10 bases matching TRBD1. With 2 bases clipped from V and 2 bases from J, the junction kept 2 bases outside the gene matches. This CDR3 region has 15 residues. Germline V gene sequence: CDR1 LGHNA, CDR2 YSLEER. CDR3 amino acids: CASSQLGQGNYGYTF. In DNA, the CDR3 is TGCGCCAGCAGCCAATTGGGACAGGGGAACTATGGCTACACCTTC.

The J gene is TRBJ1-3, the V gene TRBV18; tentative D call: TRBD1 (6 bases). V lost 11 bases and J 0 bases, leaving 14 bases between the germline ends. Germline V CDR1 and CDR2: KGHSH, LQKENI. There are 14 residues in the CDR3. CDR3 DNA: TGTGCCTCCGGGACATTAAGCTCTGGAAACACCATATATTTT. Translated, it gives CASGTLSSGNTIYF.

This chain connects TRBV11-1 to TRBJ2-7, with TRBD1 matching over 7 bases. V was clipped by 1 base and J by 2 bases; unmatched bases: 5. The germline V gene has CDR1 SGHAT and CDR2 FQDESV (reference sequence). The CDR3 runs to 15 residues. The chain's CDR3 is CASSLVRDSPYEQYF. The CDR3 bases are TGTGCCAGCAGCTTAGTACGGGACAGCCCCTACGAGCAGTACTTC.

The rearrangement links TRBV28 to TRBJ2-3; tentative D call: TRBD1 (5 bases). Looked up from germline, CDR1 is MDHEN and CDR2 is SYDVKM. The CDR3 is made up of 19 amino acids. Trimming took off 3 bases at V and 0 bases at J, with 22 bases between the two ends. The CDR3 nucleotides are TGTGCCAGCAGTTTTCCGTTGAAAGAGGACACGTCTAGCACAGATACGCAGTATTTT. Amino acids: CASSFPLKEDTSSTDTQYF.

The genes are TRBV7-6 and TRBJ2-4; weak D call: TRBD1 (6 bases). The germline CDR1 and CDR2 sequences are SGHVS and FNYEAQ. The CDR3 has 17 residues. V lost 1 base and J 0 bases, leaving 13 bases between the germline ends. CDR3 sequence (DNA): TGTGCCAGCAGCTTAGGCGACAGGCCCGTAGCCAAAAACATTCAGTACTTC. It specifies CASSLGDRPVAKNIQYF.

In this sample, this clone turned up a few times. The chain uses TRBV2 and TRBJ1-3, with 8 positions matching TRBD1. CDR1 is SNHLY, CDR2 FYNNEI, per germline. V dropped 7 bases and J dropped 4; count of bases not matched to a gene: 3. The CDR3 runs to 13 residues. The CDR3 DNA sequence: TGTGCCAGCATCTACAGGGGGGGAAACACCATATATTTT. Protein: CASIYRGGNTIYF.

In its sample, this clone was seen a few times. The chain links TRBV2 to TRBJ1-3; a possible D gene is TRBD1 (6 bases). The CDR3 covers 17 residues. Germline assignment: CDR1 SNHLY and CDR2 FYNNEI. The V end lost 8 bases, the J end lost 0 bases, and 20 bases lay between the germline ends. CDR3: CASHQFYRDYSGNTIYF. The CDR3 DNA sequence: TGTGCCAGCCATCAATTCTACAGGGATTACTCTGGAAACACCATATATTTT.

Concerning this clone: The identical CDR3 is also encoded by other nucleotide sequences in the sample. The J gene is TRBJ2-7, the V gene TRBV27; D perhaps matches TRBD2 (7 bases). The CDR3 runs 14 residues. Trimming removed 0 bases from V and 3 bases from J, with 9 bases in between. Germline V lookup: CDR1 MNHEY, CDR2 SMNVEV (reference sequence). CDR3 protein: CASSLSRGGYEQYF. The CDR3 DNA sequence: TGTGCCAGCAGTTTATCAAGGGGGGGCTACGAGCAGTACTTC.

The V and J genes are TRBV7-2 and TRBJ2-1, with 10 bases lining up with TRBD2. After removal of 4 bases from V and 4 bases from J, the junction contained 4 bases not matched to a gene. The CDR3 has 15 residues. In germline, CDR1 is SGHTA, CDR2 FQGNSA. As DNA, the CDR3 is TGTGCCAGCAGCTCCGGACTAGCGGCTTACAATGAGCAGTTCTTC. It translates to CASSSGLAAYNEQFF. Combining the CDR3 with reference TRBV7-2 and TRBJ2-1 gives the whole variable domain GAGVSQSPSNKVTEKGKDVELRCDPISGHTALYWYRQSLGQGLEFLIYFQGNSAPDKSGLPSDRFSAERTGGSVSTLTIQRTQQEDSAVYLCASSSGLAAYNEQFFGPGTRLTVL.

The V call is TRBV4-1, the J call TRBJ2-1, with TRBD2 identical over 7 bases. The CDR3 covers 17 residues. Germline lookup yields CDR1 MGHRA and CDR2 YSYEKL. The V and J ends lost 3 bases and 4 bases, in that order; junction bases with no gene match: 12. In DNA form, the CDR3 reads TGCGCCAGCAGCCAGGGTCTAGCGGATCTCGGGTACAATGAGCAGTTCTTC. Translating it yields CASSQGLADLGYNEQFF.